This T cell receptor beta chain was profiled in a study of blood T cell repertoires in COVID-19 (dated by TCRdb to 2018 to 2020). Notes on the research overall: Samples covering the acute and convalescent phases of COVID-19 were provided by collaborators in the United States, Italy and Spain. The prospective study material was composed of cDNA or gDNA derived from T cells, B-cell-depleted T cells, or PBMCs. The dataset comprised deeply sampled blood TCRbeta repertoires from subjects exposed to, actively infected with, or recovered from COVID-19. The repertoires were released in a freely available public database meant as a resource for research on the immune response to SARS-CoV-2. Samples were obtained from the ongoing ImmuneRACE study (first 160 participants) and from over a thousand subjects provided by 6 global collaborators. A de-identified subject ID, COVID-19 status, age in years and sex were almost always included in the sample metadata. HLA class I and class II types, where available, came from metadata supplied by the sample provider rather than from assay-based typing. General findings and caveats noted by the study authors: How much clinical and demographic metadata was included differed by source and by participant, and the metadata was provided uncurated.

TCRbeta CDR3 regions were amplified from genomic DNA by means of the immunoSEQ Assay, a bias-controlled multiplex PCR. On the authors' methods: Within the assay, amplification of reference gene primers was used to estimate how many nucleated cells each sample contained. To quantify the absolute abundance of each unique TCRbeta CDR3 rearrangement, sequence reads were collapsed and filtered. For each sample, productive Simpson clonality was calculated as the square root of Simpson's diversity index across productive rearrangements. The clones in this table, taken by TCRdb from immuneACCESS, are in-frame only. Not every clone is retained; where verified, under half of the shortfall comes from an unresolved V gene, and the cause of the rest is unknown. V and J calls and clone size are those listed in that table; D and trimming were worked out from the DNA. The sample has around 64,000 clones on record, just over 70% of them singletons. The top ten clonotypes cover roughly 49% of the sample.

Enrolling through a virtual design, the prospective study's participants ranged in age from roughly 18 to 95 years and lived across 20 to 25 United States geographic areas. To assign participants to cohorts, the prospective study relied on clinical history that participants themselves reported in a screening survey and a study questionnaire. Exposed participants were defined as having been in contact with someone with a PCR-confirmed or clinician-diagnosed COVID-19 case within 2 weeks of study entry. Each participant in the prospective study had whole blood, serum and a nasopharyngeal or oropharyngeal swab collected by mobile phlebotomists. Prospective study participants could optionally give additional blood draws and questionnaires over an approximately two-month period. Prospective study blood samples were shipped either frozen or at room temperature before DNA extraction. On this clone itself: The target of this receptor is not known. No base-level quality is on record; no much larger clone is a single base apart.

The sequencing sample was made of PBMCs or T cells enriched from blood (not recorded which). The TCR comes from a woman in her fifties or sixties who had been exposed to COVID-19.

DNA sequence: TGTGCCAGCAGCACCGGGACAGATAATTCACCCCTCCACTTT. Its protein reads: CASSTGTDNSPLHF. The chain is encoded by TRBV7-9 joined to TRBJ1-6, and 7 junctional nucleotides match TRBD1. The CDR3 runs 14 residues from the cysteine to the phenylalanine. Kept here is only the CDR3 DNA, which spans 42 bases and is read in frame from base 1. V is pruned by 5 bases and J by 5 bases, leaving 3 bases of the junction without a gene match. The germline V gene (reference sequence) sets CDR1 to SEHNR and CDR2 to FQNEAQ.